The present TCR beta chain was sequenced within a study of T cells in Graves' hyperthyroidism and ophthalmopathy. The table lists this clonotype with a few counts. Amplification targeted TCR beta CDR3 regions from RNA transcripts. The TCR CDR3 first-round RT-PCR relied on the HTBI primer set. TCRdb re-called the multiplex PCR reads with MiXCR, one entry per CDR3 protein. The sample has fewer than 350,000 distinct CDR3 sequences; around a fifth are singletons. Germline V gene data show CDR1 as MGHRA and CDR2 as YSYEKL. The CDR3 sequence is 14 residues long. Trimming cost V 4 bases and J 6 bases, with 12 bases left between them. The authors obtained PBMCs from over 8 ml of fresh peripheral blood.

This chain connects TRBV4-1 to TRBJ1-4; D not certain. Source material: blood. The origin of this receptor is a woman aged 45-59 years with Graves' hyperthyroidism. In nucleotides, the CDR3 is TGCGCCAGCAGCCGTGACAACGAATATGAAAAACTGTTTTTT. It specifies CASSRDNEYEKLFF.